This T cell receptor (beta chain) was captured in a study of cytomegalovirus exposure and HLA in healthy donors. V lost 6 bases and J 7 bases, leaving 16 bases between the germline ends. This CDR3 spans 14 amino acids. Per germline, CDR1 MNHEY and CDR2 SVGAGI. Whole-study results and caveats: The TCR clusters that emerged in the first cohort tended, a later analysis found, to co-occur in the approximately 120 validation repertoires.

The assay was immunoSEQ multiplex PCR, and TCRdb's table has in-frame clones only and misses some. The table shows roughly 75,000 clones, with roughly 95% occurring only once. In the case of this clone: Its antigen is unknown.

This rearrangement joins TRBV6-5 to TRBJ2-1; a weak D match, TRBD1 (7 bases). This clonotype was sampled from a woman between 18 and 30 years old in good health and CMV-seropositive. Sequences were obtained from PBMCs. The DNA for the CDR3 is TGTGCCAGCAGCCCTGGGGCAGGGGGGAATGAGCAGTTCTTC. Its protein product is CASSPGAGGNEQFF.